This passage covers 9 T cell receptor beta chains from one sample sequenced in a study of OX40 agonist ivuxolimab in advanced cancers. Sequenced by immunoSEQ multiplex PCR; TCRdb stores in-frame clones only, minus some. The sample carries about 79,000 clones, 80% to 95% recorded once. The sequenced sample was CD4+ or CD8+ T cells sorted from blood, obtained in a trial of the OX40 agonist ivuxolimab. The receptors were sampled from an adult with an advanced solid tumor such as melanoma, head and neck, liver or kidney cancer.

V usage is TRBV18 and J usage is TRBJ2-2; the D gene is possibly TRBD1 (6 bases). The CDR3 totals 12 residues. V gave up 6 bases and J gave up 7 bases, with 9 bases separating them. Germline values: CDR1 KGHSH, CDR2 LQKENI. The CDR3 sequence is CASSTGIGELFF. CDR3 coding DNA: TGTGCCAGCTCCACAGGGATCGGGGAGCTGTTTTTT. The variable domain in full, completed from reference TRBV18 and TRBJ2-2, reads NAGVMQNPRHLVRRRGQEARLRCSPMKGHSHVYWYRQLPEEGLKFMVYLQKENIIDESGMPKERFSAEFPKEGPSILRIQQVVRGDSAAYFCASSTGIGELFFGEGSRLTVL.

The chain joins TRBV11-3 to TRBJ1-4, with 8 bases lining up with TRBD1. CDR1 is SGHNT and CDR2 is YENEEA in the germline V gene. V was clipped by 4 bases and J by 7 bases; unmatched bases: 17. This CDR3 has 18 residues. CDR3 sequence reads: CASSSRQGSIRVSEKLFF. CDR3 nucleotides: TGTGCCAGCAGCTCGCGACAGGGGTCGATCCGGGTTAGTGAAAAACTGTTTTTT.

This chain links TRBV6-5 with TRBJ2-7; 8 nucleotides align to TRBD1. The CDR3 consists of 15 residues. Germline V gives CDR1 MNHEY, CDR2 SVGAGI. V shed 0 bases, J shed 2 bases, and the junction held 3 bases outside the gene matches. This CDR3 is CASSYSGTGTYEQYF. The DNA for the CDR3 is TGTGCCAGCAGTTACTCGGGGACAGGCACCTACGAGCAGTACTTC.

With respect to this clone: One end of the junction fails to match germline, which may point to a read error. V is TRBV29-1 and J is TRBJ1-2; D possibly corresponds to TRBD1 (5 bases). Germline V gives CDR1 SQVTM, CDR2 ANQGSEA. CDR3 size: 13 residues. The CDR3 loop is CSVKVLGQGLVAF. CDR3 in DNA: TGCAGCGTTAAGGTCTTGGGGCAGGGCCTCGTCGCCTTC.

This sequence joins TRBV5-6 and TRBJ2-3, with 13 bases fitting TRBD2. Trimming at V came to 3 bases and at J to 10 bases, leaving 8 bases not matched to a gene. CDR1 is SGHDT, CDR2 YYEEEE, per germline. There are 15 residues in the CDR3. The CDR3 sequence is CASSYTTSGRTSQYF. The CDR3 coding sequence is TGTGCCAGCAGCTATACGACTAGCGGGAGGACGTCGCAGTATTTT.

This clone was counted a single time. V usage is TRBV6-6 and J usage is TRBJ2-1; tentatively, D is TRBD2 (6 bases). This CDR3 comprises 16 residues. Per the germline V gene, CDR1 is MNHNY and CDR2 is SVGAGI (reference sequence). V lost 6 bases and J lost 5, with 20 bases in between. The CDR3, as DNA: TGTGCCAGCAGAAGAACCTTAGCGGCCGCTCACAATGAGCAGTTCTTC. Translated: CASRRTLAAAHNEQFF.

The chain has TRBV28 and TRBJ1-2, with a tentative D call TRBD1 (5 bases). CDR3 size: 14 residues. The germline V gene encodes CDR1 MDHEN and CDR2 SYDVKM. Trimming removed 1 base at V and 4 bases at J, with 10 bases between. This chain's CDR3 is CASSLFGGIYGYTF. The CDR3 coding sequence is TGTGCCAGCAGTTTATTCGGGGGAATCTATGGCTACACCTTC.

On this clone itself: The junction and the germline gene differ at one end; a read error may be behind it. V and J are TRBV7-7 and TRBJ2-7; D is unclear. The CDR3 extends over 13 amino acids. The germline gives CDR1 SSHAT, CDR2 FNYEAQ (reference sequence). CDR3 bases: TGTGCTAGCAGCCCAGACGCCGGCTACGAGCAGTACTTC. Protein product: CASSPDAGYEQYF.

The DNA of the CDR3 is TGTGCCTGGGGACCGGGACTAGCGGGAGTCGACGGGGAGCTGTTTTTT. Translating it yields CAWGPGLAGVDGELFF. The genes are TRBV30 and TRBJ2-2; 14 bases agree with TRBD2. The length of the CDR3 is 16 residues. Germline CDR1 reads GTSNPN; CDR2 reads SVGIG (reference sequence). J gave up 7 bases and V 5 bases, and 9 bases lay outside the gene matches. The full variable domain, its missing parts supplied by reference TRBV30 and TRBJ2-2, is SQTIHQWPATLVQPVGSPLSLECTVEGTSNPNLYWYRQAAGRGLQLLFYSVGIGQISSEVPQNLSASRPQDRQFILSSKKLLLSDSGFYLCAWGPGLAGVDGELFFGEGSRLTVL.